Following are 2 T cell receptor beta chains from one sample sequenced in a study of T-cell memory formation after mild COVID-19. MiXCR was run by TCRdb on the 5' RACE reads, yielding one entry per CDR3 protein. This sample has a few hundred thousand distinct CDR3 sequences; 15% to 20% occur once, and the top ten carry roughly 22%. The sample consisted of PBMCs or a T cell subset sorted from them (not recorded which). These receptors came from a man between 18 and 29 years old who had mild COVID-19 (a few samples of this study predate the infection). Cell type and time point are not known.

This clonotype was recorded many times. This chain's CDR3 is CASSFSRSNQPQHF. In nucleotides, the CDR3 is TGTGCCAGCAGCTTTTCGCGGTCCAATCAGCCCCAGCATTTT. The chain joins TRBV7-2 to TRBJ1-5; D call uncertain. With 3 bases removed from V and 3 bases from J, the gap between germline ends came to 9 bases. Germline assignment: CDR1 SGHTA and CDR2 FQGNSA. The CDR3 length is 14 residues.

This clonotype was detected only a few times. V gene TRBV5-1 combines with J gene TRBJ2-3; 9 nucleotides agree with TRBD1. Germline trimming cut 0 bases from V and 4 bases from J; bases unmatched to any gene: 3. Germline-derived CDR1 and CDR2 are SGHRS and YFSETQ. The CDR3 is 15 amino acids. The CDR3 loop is CASSLGGTGPDTQYF. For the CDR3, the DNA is TGCGCCAGCAGCTTGGGAGGGACAGGGCCAGATACGCAGTATTTT.